A single sample is the source of the 30 T cell receptor beta chains below, sequenced in a study of response to subunit inactivated influenza vaccine. TCRdb re-called the RT-PCR reads through MiXCR, storing one row per CDR3 protein. Of about 800,000 distinct CDR3 sequences listed, 21% are singletons. The specimen comprised PBMCs from blood, sampled less than 6 days after vaccination. These receptors were collected from a man aged 45-65 years who received an inactivated influenza vaccine.

This chain joins TRBV4-2 and TRBJ2-6, with 8 nucleotides matching TRBD1. The CDR3 is 16 amino acids. Trimming at V came to 4 bases and at J to 1 base, leaving 3 bases not matched to a gene. In germline, CDR1 is LGHNA, CDR2 YNFKEQ. The CDR3 nucleotides read TGTGCCAGCAGCCCGGACAGGGATTCTGGGGCCAACGTCCTGACTTTC. It is translated as CASSPDRDSGANVLTF.

The chain joins TRBV20-1 to TRBJ2-7; D is possibly TRBD1 (6 bases). This CDR3 has 13 residues. CDR1 is DFQATT and CDR2 is SNEGSKA in the germline V gene (reference sequence). Trimming shortened V by 3 bases and J by 3 bases, and 12 bases separated the two germline ends. CDR3 in amino acids: CSARWTDNYEQYF. In nucleotides, the CDR3 is TGCAGTGCTAGGTGGACAGATAACTACGAGCAGTACTTC.

This clonotype was observed once. This may be a read error: a much more frequent sequence differs by one nucleotide. This chain uses TRBV29-1 with TRBJ2-7; 7 positions agree with TRBD2. From germline, CDR1 is SQVTM and CDR2 ANQGSEA. This CDR3 has 15 residues. J lost 4 bases, V lost 5 bases, and 14 bases had no gene match. CDR3 DNA sequence: TGCAGCGTTCTTAGGCTAGCGGCAGAACATTACGAGCAGTACTTC. This sequence encodes CSVLRLAAEHYEQYF.

This clonotype was counted ten times or more. The chain recombines TRBV27 with TRBJ1-6, with 7 bases identical to TRBD1. J lost 6 bases, V lost 3 bases, and 8 bases had no gene match. This CDR3 is built from 16 residues. Germline values: CDR1 MNHEY, CDR2 SMNVEV (reference sequence). CDR3 DNA: TGTGCCAGCAGTTTCCACCAGACAGGGAGTAATTCACCCCTCCACTTT. It encodes CASSFHQTGSNSPLHF.

V gene TRBV27 combines with J gene TRBJ2-5, with 9 bases fitting TRBD1. Trimming cost V 0 bases and J 8 bases; bases outside gene matches: 10. The CDR3 sequence is 16 residues long. The V gene's germline CDR1 is MNHEY and CDR2 SMNVEV (reference sequence). The CDR3 sequence is CASSLSSGQGATTQYF. The CDR3 region has the DNA TGTGCCAGCAGTTTATCATCGGGACAGGGTGCGACCACCCAGTACTTC.

The V call is TRBV7-8, the J call TRBJ1-1; TRBD1 agrees at 9 bases. This CDR3 contains 16 residues. After removal of 5 bases from V and 1 base from J, the junction contained 8 bases not matched to a gene. Germline V lookup: CDR1 SGHVS, CDR2 FQNEAQ. CDR3 sequence reads: CASSIPLGQGNTEAFF. The CDR3 DNA follows: TGTGCCAGCAGCATACCATTGGGACAGGGGAACACTGAAGCTTTCTTT.

The rearrangement joins TRBV12-3 or TRBV12-4 to TRBJ2-4; D remains ambiguous. The germline V and J ends were trimmed by 7 bases and 6 bases, with 7 bases remaining between them. The CDR3 loop spans 11 amino acids. Here the CDR3 reads CASTDGNIQYF. The DNA of the CDR3 is TGTGCCAGCACCGACGGAAACATTCAGTACTTC.

The chain carries TRBV6-1 and TRBJ1-6; maybe TRBD1 (5 bases). Trimming took off 3 bases at V and 7 bases at J, with 13 bases between the two ends. Germline assignment: CDR1 MNHNS and CDR2 SASEGT. This CDR3 region has 15 residues. The CDR3 nucleotides read TGTGCCAGCAGTGACCGGGACGGGAGAAATTCACCCCTCCACTTT. It codes for CASSDRDGRNSPLHF.

In this sample, this clonotype turned up a few times. The chain employs TRBV20-1 and TRBJ2-5, with TRBD2 matching 9 bases. The germline gives CDR1 DFQATT, CDR2 SNEGSKA (reference sequence). V lost 3 bases and J lost 4; bases outside the gene matches: 12. The CDR3 is made up of 16 amino acids. CDR3 DNA: TGCAGTGCTAGTGAAGCGGGAGGTGTAGCGTTAGAGACCCAGTACTTC. Encoded protein: CSASEAGGVALETQYF.

This clonotype was counted many times. The rearrangement joins TRBV9 to TRBJ1-5, with 9 bases matching TRBD1. The CDR3 is 12 amino acids. V lost 8 bases, J lost 6 bases, and 3 bases stayed unmatched. The germline CDR1 and CDR2 sequences are SGDLS and YYNGEE. The CDR3 loop is CASGQGTQPQHF. CDR3 DNA sequence: TGTGCCAGTGGACAGGGGACTCAGCCCCAGCATTTT.

This clonotype was detected a few times. V is TRBV7-8 and J is TRBJ2-1, with D uncertain. This CDR3 spans 11 amino acids. With 7 bases removed from V and 7 bases from J, the gap between germline ends came to 8 bases. CDR1 SGHVS and CDR2 FQNEAQ come from the germline V gene. This chain's CDR3 is CASTTENEQFF. Written as DNA, the CDR3 is TGTGCCAGCACCACGGAAAATGAGCAGTTCTTC.

This clonotype was detected only a few times. This chain connects TRBV5-1 to TRBJ2-2; D gene unclear. Trimming took 10 bases from V and 0 from J, leaving 16 bases between them. The CDR3 length is 15 residues. CDR1 is SGHRS, CDR2 YFSETQ, per germline. The CDR3 protein is CASHPGGANTGELFF. CDR3 in DNA: TGCGCCTCCCACCCCGGCGGTGCGAACACCGGGGAGCTGTTTTTT.

The chain has TRBV4-1 and TRBJ1-1; tentative D call: TRBD1 (5 bases). The length of the CDR3 is 15 residues. Germline CDR1 is MGHRA and CDR2 is YSYEKL. V was clipped by 1 base and J by 2 bases, with 11 bases between them. The CDR3 bases are TGCGCCAGCAGCCAAGTACAGGCAGCAAACACTGAAGCTTTCTTT. Its protein product is CASSQVQAANTEAFF.

This sequence joins TRBV6-2 or TRBV6-3 and TRBJ2-3; D is possibly TRBD1 (5 bases). CDR1 and CDR2 (germline): MNHEY, SVGEGT. The CDR3 is made up of 14 amino acids. Trimming removed 4 bases at V and 5 bases at J, with 13 bases between. The CDR3 sequence is CASSSARDGDTQYF. DNA of the CDR3: TGTGCCAGCAGTTCGGCCAGGGATGGAGATACGCAGTATTTT.

This clonotype was counted between two and nine times. This chain joins TRBV29-1 and TRBJ2-7; 7 nucleotides match TRBD2. Looked up from germline, CDR1 is SQVTM and CDR2 is ANQGSEA. J was trimmed by 9 bases and V by 7 bases; bases with no gene match: 12. The CDR3 runs 12 residues. The CDR3 reads CSALDMSGGQYF. The DNA for the CDR3 is TGCAGCGCATTGGACATGTCGGGGGGGCAGTACTTC.

The J gene is TRBJ2-1, the V gene TRBV7-6; D gene ambiguous. V was trimmed by 1 base and J by 6 bases, leaving 13 bases between them. This CDR3 has 15 amino acids. Germline V CDR1 and CDR2: SGHVS, FNYEAQ. The DNA for the CDR3 is TGTGCCAGCAGCTTAGAGGTAGGGATGGTCAATGAGCAGTTCTTC. Protein sequence: CASSLEVGMVNEQFF.

The chain recombines TRBV12-3 or TRBV12-4 with TRBJ2-7, with unresolved D. Trimming left V 5 bases short and J 0 bases short, with 20 bases between. The CDR3 is made up of 17 amino acids. The CDR3 bases are TGTGCCAGCAGTAACTCCCGACGGACGGGCAGCTCCTACGAGCAGTACTTC. Its protein product is CASSNSRRTGSSYEQYF.

The J gene is TRBJ2-2, the V gene TRBV4-1; D possibly uses TRBD1 or TRBD2 (6 bases each). Germline V gives CDR1 MGHRA, CDR2 YSYEKL. Trimming removed 3 bases from V and 2 bases from J, with 22 bases in between. The CDR3 contains 19 residues. In DNA, the CDR3 is TGCGCCAGCAGCCACCAAGGGGGGACCGGGACACTAAACACCGGGGAGCTGTTTTTT. Amino acid sequence: CASSHQGGTGTLNTGELFF.

This clonotype was seen a handful of times. This chain uses TRBV4-3 with TRBJ1-1; D ambiguous. V lost 0 bases and J 1 base, leaving 9 bases between the germline ends. CDR3 size: 15 residues. CDR1 and CDR2 from the germline V gene are LGHNA and YSLEER. CDR3 amino acids: CASSQDWEGNTEAFF. The CDR3 region has the DNA TGCGCCAGCAGCCAAGATTGGGAAGGGAACACTGAAGCTTTCTTT.

The chain joins TRBV6-1 to TRBJ2-6; 9 nucleotides agree with TRBD1. The V and J ends lost 7 bases and 3 bases, in that order; junction bases with no gene match: 10. Germline V CDR1 and CDR2: MNHNS, SASEGT. The CDR3 is 17 residues long. The CDR3 protein is CASKGSDRGSGANVLTF. Written as DNA, the CDR3 is TGTGCCAGCAAAGGATCAGACAGGGGGAGTGGGGCCAACGTCCTGACTTTC.

This clonotype was counted between two and nine times. The chain links TRBV5-1 to TRBJ1-1; D unresolved. The germline CDR1 and CDR2 sequences are SGHRS and YFSETQ. This CDR3 has 13 residues. V dropped 2 bases and J dropped 1 base, with 6 bases sitting between them. The CDR3 is CASSFPENTEAFF. For the CDR3, the DNA is TGCGCCAGCAGCTTTCCAGAGAACACTGAAGCTTTCTTT.

The chain carries TRBV29-1 and TRBJ1-1; no clear D. The CDR3 covers 13 residues. Germline CDR1 and CDR2: SQVTM and ANQGSEA. Trimming stripped 3 bases from V and 0 bases from J, with 8 bases between. The CDR3 is CSVEGTVNTEAFF. DNA for the CDR3: TGCAGCGTTGAGGGCACCGTGAACACTGAAGCTTTCTTT.

The rearrangement joins TRBV3-1 to TRBJ1-3; D gene ambiguous. The CDR3 is 14 residues long. The germline V and J ends were trimmed by 2 bases and 0 bases, with 5 bases remaining between them. Germline V gene sequence: CDR1 LGHDT, CDR2 YNNKEL (reference sequence). CDR3 nucleotide sequence: TGTGCCAGCAGCCAAAGGGACTCTGGAAACACCATATATTTT. Translation gives CASSQRDSGNTIYF.

This clonotype has a count of ten or more. This chain links TRBV7-9 with TRBJ2-3; D is possibly TRBD1 (5 bases). The CDR3 has 16 amino acids. Trimming pared 6 bases from V and 4 bases from J, leaving 20 bases between. In germline, CDR1 is SEHNR, CDR2 FQNEAQ (reference sequence). The DNA for the CDR3 is TGTGCCAGCAGTGATCCGCATTGGGGCGCAGCAGATACGCAGTATTTT. Amino acids: CASSDPHWGAADTQYF.

This chain uses TRBV4-2 with TRBJ1-4; the D gene is possibly TRBD1 (5 bases). The CDR3 covers 15 residues. V lost 9 bases to trimming and J lost 8 bases, with 22 bases between them. CDR1 and CDR2 from the germline V gene are LGHNA and YNFKEQ. CDR3 DNA: TGTGCCAGGAGCAAAGAGGGGAGGGGAAGCGAAAAACTGTTTTTT. It is translated as CARSKEGRGSEKLFF.

This rearrangement joins TRBV2 to TRBJ2-1; D might be TRBD1 (5 bases). Trimming left V 5 bases short and J 0 bases short, with 11 bases between. Germline lookup yields CDR1 SNHLY and CDR2 FYNNEI. This CDR3 comprises 15 residues. CDR3 nucleotide sequence: TGTGCCAGCAGTCCAGGACATCACTCCTACAATGAGCAGTTCTTC. Amino acid sequence: CASSPGHHSYNEQFF.

This clonotype was recorded many times. This chain joins TRBV5-1 and TRBJ2-5, with D hard to call. The V gene's germline CDR1 is SGHRS and CDR2 YFSETQ. The V and J ends lost 0 bases and 1 base respectively, with 7 bases between them. CDR3 size: 14 residues. The CDR3 region is CASSLGRLQETQYF. CDR3 DNA sequence: TGCGCCAGCAGCTTGGGCAGGCTCCAAGAGACCCAGTACTTC.

This clonotype occurred a few times. The J gene is TRBJ1-2, the V gene TRBV27, with 10 bases that match TRBD1. Germline V gives CDR1 MNHEY, CDR2 SMNVEV (reference sequence). V lost 6 bases, J lost 2 bases, and 6 bases stayed unmatched. The CDR3 length is 15 residues. The CDR3 loop is CASRRQGAENYGYTF. CDR3 coding DNA: TGTGCCAGCAGGAGACAGGGGGCGGAAAACTATGGCTACACCTTC.

For the CDR3, the DNA is TGTGCCAGCGGGGACAGGTTCAGCTCCTACGAGCAGTACTTC. It specifies CASGDRFSSYEQYF. The chain has TRBV6-2 or TRBV6-3 and TRBJ2-7; 8 bases fit TRBD1. Germline values: CDR1 MNHEY, CDR2 SVGEGT. Trimming cost V 8 bases and J 0 bases; bases outside gene matches: 6. CDR3 length equals 14 residues.

V usage is TRBV18 and J usage is TRBJ2-4; D perhaps matches TRBD2 (5 bases). The CDR3 is 13 residues long. V was pared by 8 bases and J by 8 bases, with 16 bases between. In germline, CDR1 is KGHSH, CDR2 LQKENI. Here the CDR3 reads CASQGGGRDIQYF. Here the CDR3 DNA reads TGTGCCAGCCAAGGAGGAGGAAGGGACATTCAGTACTTC.